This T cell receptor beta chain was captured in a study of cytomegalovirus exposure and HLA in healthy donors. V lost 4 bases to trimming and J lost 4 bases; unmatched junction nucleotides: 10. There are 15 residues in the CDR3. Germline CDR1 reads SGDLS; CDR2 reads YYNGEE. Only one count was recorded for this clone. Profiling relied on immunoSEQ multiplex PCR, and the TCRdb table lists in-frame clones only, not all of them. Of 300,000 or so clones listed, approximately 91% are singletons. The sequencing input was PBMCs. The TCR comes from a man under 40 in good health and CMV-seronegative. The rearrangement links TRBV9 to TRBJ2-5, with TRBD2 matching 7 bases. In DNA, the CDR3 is TGTGCCAGCAGCCCGGGACTACAGAAGGCAGAGACCCAGTACTTC. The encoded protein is CASSPGLQKAETQYF.